A selection of T cell receptor beta chains follows, all from one sample in a study of T cell responses to AZD1222 COVID-19 vaccine. Assay: immunoSEQ multiplex PCR; the TCRdb copy retains only in-frame clones and omits some. In the table there are roughly 55,000 clones, nearly 90% of which are singletons. Sequences were derived from peripheral blood, sampled on day 0 of AZD1222 vaccination. These receptors all come from an adult in good health. Each CDR3 is given with its conserved first and last residue. The D gene is left open where the match is weak. Size is omitted from some rows. Given values are once, few, many or a class for expanded clones.

cdr3_length: 12
clone_size: once
v_call: TRBV29-1
d_call: .
j_call: TRBJ2-7
cdr3_aa: CSVRFTSYEQYF
cdr3_nt: TGCAGCGTGCGTTTTACCTCCTACGAGCAGTACTTC

cdr3_length: 13
clone_size: few
v_call: TRBV28
d_call: .
j_call: TRBJ1-2
cdr3_aa: CASLGGGIYGYTF
cdr3_nt: TGTGCCAGCCTCGGTGGGGGAATCTATGGCTACACCTTC

cdr3_length: 19
clone_size: .
v_call: TRBV7-2
d_call: TRBD1
j_call: TRBJ1-6
cdr3_aa: CASSKRTGITTTYNSPLHF
cdr3_nt: TGTGCCAGCAGCAAGAGGACAGGGATAACAACTACCTATAATTCACCCCTCCACTTT

cdr3_length: 19
clone_size: .
v_call: TRBV18
d_call: TRBD2
j_call: TRBJ2-2
cdr3_aa: CASSPTSGGTNRITGELFF
cdr3_nt: TGTGCCAGCTCACCGACTAGCGGGGGGACGAACCGTATCACCGGGGAGCTGTTTTTT

cdr3_length: 15
clone_size: .
v_call: TRBV5-1
d_call: TRBD1
j_call: TRBJ2-7
cdr3_aa: CASSSTGTGWDEQYF
cdr3_nt: TGCGCCAGCAGCTCAACCGGGACAGGGTGGGACGAGCAGTACTTC

cdr3_length: 13
clone_size: .
v_call: TRBV2
d_call: .
j_call: TRBJ2-7
cdr3_aa: CASIPRDGYEQYF
cdr3_nt: TGTGCCAGCATCCCCAGGGACGGCTACGAGCAGTACTTC

cdr3_length: 14
clone_size: .
v_call: TRBV30
d_call: TRBD1
j_call: TRBJ1-2
cdr3_aa: CAWSMGQVNYGYTF
cdr3_nt: TGTGCCTGGAGTATGGGACAGGTCAACTATGGCTACACCTTC

cdr3_length: 14
clone_size: .
v_call: TRBV19
d_call: TRBD1
j_call: TRBJ2-7
cdr3_aa: CASSIEGTVGEQYF
cdr3_nt: TGTGCCAGTAGTATAGAGGGGACAGTCGGCGAGCAGTACTTC

cdr3_length: 12
clone_size: .
v_call: TRBV18
d_call: .
j_call: TRBJ2-4
cdr3_aa: CASSPDLNIQYF
cdr3_nt: TGTGCCAGCTCACCCGACTTAAACATTCAGTACTTC

cdr3_length: 14
clone_size: .
v_call: TRBV11-1
d_call: .
j_call: TRBJ2-7
cdr3_aa: CASSLTQAVNEQYF
cdr3_nt: TGTGCCAGCAGCTTAACACAGGCGGTCAACGAGCAGTACTTC

cdr3_length: 17
clone_size: few
v_call: TRBV4-1
d_call: .
j_call: TRBJ1-3
cdr3_aa: CASSQGIGRYSGNTIYF
cdr3_nt: TGCGCCAGCAGCCAAGGGATCGGACGGTACTCTGGAAACACCATATATTTT

cdr3_length: 13
clone_size: few
v_call: TRBV5-1
d_call: .
j_call: TRBJ1-5
cdr3_aa: CASSLAGGQPQHF
cdr3_nt: TGCGCCAGCAGCTTGGCCGGCGGTCAGCCCCAGCATTTT

cdr3_length: 11
clone_size: .
v_call: TRBV6-5
d_call: .
j_call: TRBJ1-4
cdr3_aa: CASSHGPELFF
cdr3_nt: TGTGCCAGCAGCCACGGTCCGGAACTGTTTTTT

cdr3_length: 15
clone_size: .
v_call: TRBV5-1
d_call: TRBD2
j_call: TRBJ2-1
cdr3_aa: CASSRPSGEYNEQFF
cdr3_nt: TGCGCCAGCAGTCGTCCTAGCGGGGAATACAATGAGCAGTTCTTC

cdr3_length: 16
clone_size: .
v_call: TRBV5-5
d_call: TRBD2
j_call: TRBJ2-3
cdr3_aa: CASSLWSGGATDTQYF
cdr3_nt: TGTGCCAGCAGCTTGTGGAGCGGGGGGGCGACAGATACGCAGTATTTT

cdr3_length: 12
clone_size: .
v_call: TRBV11-2
d_call: .
j_call: TRBJ1-1
cdr3_aa: CASSSGVSEAFF
cdr3_nt: TGTGCCAGCAGCAGCGGGGTATCTGAAGCTTTCTTT

cdr3_length: 15
clone_size: .
v_call: TRBV3-1/TRBV3-2
d_call: .
j_call: TRBJ1-3
cdr3_aa: CASSQGVASGNTIYF
cdr3_nt: TGTGCCAGCAGCCAAGGAGTAGCCTCTGGAAACACCATATATTTT

cdr3_length: 15
clone_size: once
v_call: TRBV18
d_call: TRBD1
j_call: TRBJ2-5
cdr3_aa: CASSPGQTAAKTQYF
cdr3_nt: TGTGCCAGCTCACCGGGACAGACAGCGGCGAAGACCCAGTACTTC

cdr3_length: 15
clone_size: .
v_call: TRBV10-2
d_call: TRBD1
j_call: TRBJ1-4
cdr3_aa: CASTPGGRSNEKLFF
cdr3_nt: TGCGCCAGCACCCCAGGGGGACGGAGTAATGAAAAACTGTTTTTT

cdr3_length: 15
clone_size: .
v_call: TRBV6-6
d_call: .
j_call: TRBJ1-4
cdr3_aa: CASSLSGGFNEKLFF
cdr3_nt: TGTGCCAGCAGCCTGTCTGGGGGGTTTAATGAAAAACTGTTTTTT

cdr3_length: 16
clone_size: .
v_call: TRBV6-6
d_call: TRBD1
j_call: TRBJ2-3
cdr3_aa: CASSYFGQGASDTQYF
cdr3_nt: TGTGCCAGCAGTTACTTCGGTCAGGGGGCATCAGATACGCAGTATTTT

cdr3_length: 15
clone_size: .
v_call: TRBV11-1
d_call: TRBD1
j_call: TRBJ1-1
cdr3_aa: CASTTGTGLRTEAFF
cdr3_nt: TGTGCCAGCACCACCGGGACAGGGCTCCGCACTGAAGCTTTCTTT

cdr3_length: 15
clone_size: .
v_call: TRBV3-1/TRBV3-2
d_call: .
j_call: TRBJ1-6
cdr3_aa: CASRDGQLYNSPLHF
cdr3_nt: TGTGCCAGCAGAGACGGACAGCTTTATAATTCACCCCTCCACTTT

cdr3_length: 15
clone_size: .
v_call: TRBV27
d_call: TRBD2
j_call: TRBJ2-1
cdr3_aa: CASSLWSSGGGEQFF
cdr3_nt: TGTGCCAGCAGTTTATGGTCTAGCGGGGGGGGTGAGCAGTTCTTC

cdr3_length: 13
clone_size: .
v_call: TRBV19
d_call: .
j_call: TRBJ1-5
cdr3_aa: CASNRNRNEPQHF
cdr3_nt: TGTGCCAGTAACCGGAACAGGAATGAGCCCCAGCATTTT

cdr3_length: 13
clone_size: .
v_call: TRBV19
d_call: .
j_call: TRBJ1-2
cdr3_aa: CASSMDKYYGYTF
cdr3_nt: TGTGCCAGTAGTATGGACAAATACTATGGCTACACCTTC

cdr3_length: 15
clone_size: .
v_call: TRBV14
d_call: TRBD2
j_call: TRBJ2-1
cdr3_aa: CASSPGLAGYNEQFF
cdr3_nt: TGTGCCAGCAGCCCGGGACTAGCGGGCTACAATGAGCAGTTCTTC

cdr3_length: 12
clone_size: .
v_call: TRBV2
d_call: .
j_call: TRBJ2-3
cdr3_aa: CASSVGPDTQYF
cdr3_nt: TGTGCCAGCAGTGTAGGCCCGGATACGCAGTATTTT

cdr3_length: 15
clone_size: .
v_call: TRBV29-1
d_call: TRBD1
j_call: TRBJ1-6
cdr3_aa: CSVEGSRGRNSPLHF
cdr3_nt: TGCAGCGTTGAAGGGAGCAGGGGGCGGAATTCACCCCTCCACTTT

cdr3_length: 14
clone_size: .
v_call: TRBV2
d_call: TRBD1
j_call: TRBJ2-7
cdr3_aa: CASSEGTGTYEQYF
cdr3_nt: TGTGCCAGCAGTGAAGGGACAGGGACCTACGAGCAGTACTTC

cdr3_length: 16
clone_size: .
v_call: TRBV19
d_call: .
j_call: TRBJ1-1
cdr3_aa: CASNSMGLSSNTEAFF
cdr3_nt: TGTGCCAGTAATTCTATGGGTCTCTCATCGAACACTGAAGCTTTCTTT

cdr3_length: 17
clone_size: .
v_call: TRBV27
d_call: .
j_call: TRBJ1-2
cdr3_aa: CASSLYGGVGDDYGYTF
cdr3_nt: TGTGCCAGCAGTTTATACGGCGGGGTAGGGGACGACTATGGCTACACCTTC

cdr3_length: 14
clone_size: .
v_call: TRBV4-1
d_call: .
j_call: TRBJ1-2
cdr3_aa: CASSQITGPYGYTF
cdr3_nt: TGCGCCAGCAGCCAAATAACCGGGCCATATGGCTACACCTTC

cdr3_length: 14
clone_size: .
v_call: TRBV9
d_call: TRBD1
j_call: TRBJ2-7
cdr3_aa: CASSVGTGGDEQYF
cdr3_nt: TGTGCCAGCAGCGTAGGTACAGGGGGAGACGAGCAGTACTTC

cdr3_length: 15
clone_size: .
v_call: TRBV9
d_call: TRBD2
j_call: TRBJ2-3
cdr3_aa: CASSGSGGSTDTQYF
cdr3_nt: TGTGCCAGCAGCGGTAGCGGGGGTAGCACAGATACGCAGTATTTT

cdr3_length: 15
clone_size: .
v_call: TRBV3-1/TRBV3-2
d_call: .
j_call: TRBJ1-3
cdr3_aa: CASSQVHRAGNTIYF
cdr3_nt: TGTGCCAGCAGCCAAGTTCACAGGGCTGGAAACACCATATATTTT

cdr3_length: 16
clone_size: .
v_call: TRBV6-1
d_call: .
j_call: TRBJ1-3
cdr3_aa: CASSELDVRFGNTIYF
cdr3_nt: TGTGCCAGCAGTGAACTGGACGTACGGTTTGGAAACACCATATATTTT

cdr3_length: 16
clone_size: .
v_call: TRBV5-1
d_call: .
j_call: TRBJ1-5
cdr3_aa: CASRGTRSYSNQPQHF
cdr3_nt: TGCGCCAGCCGAGGGACAAGGAGTTATAGCAATCAGCCCCAGCATTTT

cdr3_length: 14
clone_size: few
v_call: TRBV3-1/TRBV3-2
d_call: .
j_call: TRBJ1-2
cdr3_aa: CASSQRTDNYGYTF
cdr3_nt: TGTGCCAGCAGCCAACGGACAGATAACTATGGCTACACCTTC

cdr3_length: 15
clone_size: .
v_call: TRBV5-1
d_call: TRBD1
j_call: TRBJ1-2
cdr3_aa: CASSLAAGGVNGYTF
cdr3_nt: TGCGCCAGCAGCTTGGCGGCAGGGGGCGTTAATGGCTACACCTTC

cdr3_length: 16
clone_size: once
v_call: TRBV5-1
d_call: .
j_call: TRBJ2-5
cdr3_aa: CASSFSLLHGEGTQYF
cdr3_nt: TGCGCCAGCAGCTTTAGCCTCCTCCACGGCGAAGGGACCCAGTACTTC

cdr3_length: 18
clone_size: .
v_call: TRBV3-1/TRBV3-2
d_call: TRBD2
j_call: TRBJ2-1
cdr3_aa: CASSQDLEAGGSYNEQFF
cdr3_nt: TGTGCCAGCAGCCAAGATCTGGAAGCGGGGGGCTCCTACAATGAGCAGTTCTTC

cdr3_length: 16
clone_size: .
v_call: TRBV19
d_call: TRBD1
j_call: TRBJ1-2
cdr3_aa: CASSIARDSANYGYTF
cdr3_nt: TGTGCCAGTAGTATAGCCCGGGACAGCGCCAACTATGGCTACACCTTC

cdr3_length: 15
clone_size: .
v_call: TRBV29-1
d_call: TRBD2
j_call: TRBJ2-7
cdr3_aa: CSVGAERGSSYEQYF
cdr3_nt: TGCAGCGTTGGGGCAGAGCGGGGGAGCTCCTACGAGCAGTACTTC

cdr3_length: 13
clone_size: .
v_call: TRBV18
d_call: .
j_call: TRBJ2-3
cdr3_aa: CASSPPSTDTQYF
cdr3_nt: TGTGCCAGCTCACCTCCTAGCACAGATACGCAGTATTTT

cdr3_length: 15
clone_size: .
v_call: TRBV5-6
d_call: .
j_call: TRBJ2-5
cdr3_aa: CASRALVGAQETQYF
cdr3_nt: TGTGCCAGCAGGGCTTTAGTCGGGGCACAAGAGACCCAGTACTTC

cdr3_length: 14
clone_size: .
v_call: TRBV6-1
d_call: .
j_call: TRBJ1-3
cdr3_aa: CASSESGSGNTIYF
cdr3_nt: TGTGCCAGCAGTGAAAGTGGATCTGGAAACACCATATATTTT

cdr3_length: 12
clone_size: .
v_call: TRBV21-1
d_call: .
j_call: TRBJ2-5
cdr3_aa: CASEGVQETQYF
cdr3_nt: TGTGCCAGCGAGGGGGTCCAAGAGACCCAGTACTTC

cdr3_length: 16
clone_size: .
v_call: TRBV11-2
d_call: .
j_call: TRBJ1-6
cdr3_aa: CASSLRSGVAGSPLHF
cdr3_nt: TGTGCCAGCAGCTTAAGGTCAGGGGTAGCGGGATCACCCCTCCACTTT

cdr3_length: 16
clone_size: once
v_call: TRBV4-1
d_call: .
j_call: TRBJ2-7
cdr3_aa: CASSQLGGDSSYEQYF
cdr3_nt: TGCGCCAGCAGCCAATTGGGAGGTGACAGTTCCTACGAGCAGTACTTC

cdr3_length: 13
clone_size: .
v_call: TRBV19
d_call: .
j_call: TRBJ1-5
cdr3_aa: CASSVGRDQPQHF
cdr3_nt: TGTGCCAGTAGTGTAGGACGTGACCAGCCCCAGCATTTT

cdr3_length: 11
clone_size: once
v_call: TRBV28
d_call: .
j_call: TRBJ1-5
cdr3_aa: CASSLREPQHF
cdr3_nt: TGTGCCAGCAGTTTAAGGGAGCCCCAGCATTTT

cdr3_length: 13
clone_size: .
v_call: TRBV12-3/TRBV12-4
d_call: .
j_call: TRBJ1-1
cdr3_aa: CASSLVPALEAFF
cdr3_nt: TGTGCCAGCAGTTTAGTACCAGCGCTTGAAGCTTTCTTT

cdr3_length: 12
clone_size: .
v_call: TRBV11-2
d_call: .
j_call: TRBJ1-1
cdr3_aa: CASSLDRAKAFF
cdr3_nt: TGTGCCAGCAGCTTAGATCGGGCGAAGGCTTTCTTT

cdr3_length: 14
clone_size: .
v_call: TRBV6-6
d_call: TRBD2
j_call: TRBJ2-7
cdr3_aa: CASRTSGGTYEQYF
cdr3_nt: TGTGCCAGCAGGACTAGCGGGGGGACTTACGAGCAGTACTTC